Following are 29 T cell receptor beta chains from one sample sequenced in a study of PD-1 and CTLA-4 blockade in melanoma. Method: immunoSEQ multiplex PCR; TCRdb's copy keeps in-frame clones and lacks some. The table records about 30,000 clones, roughly nine tenths of them present only once. This material consisted of CD8+ T cells from peripheral blood, taken before anti-PD-1 treatment. All receptors come from a human donor with melanoma.

The chain recombines TRBV4-2 with TRBJ1-5; the D is unclear. Germline values: CDR1 LGHNA, CDR2 YNFKEQ. CDR3 length: 13 residues. V lost 0 bases and J lost 7, with 7 bases in between. CDR3: CASSQDRGQPQHF. In DNA form, the CDR3 reads TGTGCCAGCAGCCAAGACCGGGGACAGCCCCAGCATTTT.

The rearrangement links TRBV27 to TRBJ1-5; D uncertain. Trimming took off 6 bases at V and 7 bases at J, with 16 bases between the two ends. The CDR3 runs to 14 residues. The germline V gene has CDR1 MNHEY and CDR2 SMNVEV (reference sequence). CDR3 in amino acids: CASRGDPEGQPQHF. As DNA, the CDR3 is TGTGCCAGCAGGGGCGACCCCGAGGGACAGCCCCAGCATTTT.

The chain is built from TRBV2 and TRBJ2-7, with 8 bases lining up with TRBD2. The germline V gene encodes CDR1 SNHLY and CDR2 FYNNEI. The length of the CDR3 is 14 residues. The J segment lost 7 bases and the V segment lost 6 bases, leaving 11 bases of the junction unmatched. The CDR3 loop is CASSFASGLGEQYF. CDR3 nucleotides: TGTGCCAGCAGCTTCGCTAGCGGGCTCGGGGAGCAGTACTTC. Using reference TRBV2 and TRBJ2-7 for the parts outside the CDR3, the full variable domain is EPEVTQTPSHQVTQMGQEVILRCVPISNHLYFYWYRQILGQKVEFLVSFYNNEISEKSEIFDDQFSVERPDGSNFTLKIRSTKLEDSAMYFCASSFASGLGEQYFGPGTRLTVT.

The chain links TRBV5-1 to TRBJ1-1, with a weak D call TRBD1 (5 bases). Germline V CDR1 and CDR2: SGHRS, YFSETQ. V lost 4 bases and J 5 bases, leaving 15 bases between the germline ends. The CDR3 has 14 amino acids. DNA of the CDR3: TGCGCCAGCAGCGGGGGACGGGAGACGACTGAAGCTTTCTTT. It specifies CASSGGRETTEAFF. Together with reference TRBV5-1 and TRBJ1-1, the CDR3 gives the full variable domain: KAGVTQTPRYLIKTRGQQVTLSCSPISGHRSVSWYQQTPGQGLQFLFEYFSETQRNKGNFPGRFSGRQFSNSRSEMNVSTLELGDSALYLCASSGGRETTEAFFGQGTRLTVV.

The chain couples TRBV7-6 to TRBJ1-4; TRBD1 aligns across 7 bases. Germline V lookup: CDR1 SGHVS, CDR2 FNYEAQ. The junction had 6 bases not matched to a gene; V was cut back by 1 base and J by 4 bases. This CDR3 has 16 amino acids. DNA of the CDR3: TGTGCCAGCAGCTTAGAGGGGGCGACGAATAATGAAAAACTGTTTTTT. It yields the protein CASSLEGATNNEKLFF.

This clone was seen just once. This chain links TRBV5-1 with TRBJ2-1; possible D gene TRBD1, 6 bases. This CDR3 is built from 12 residues. Germline-derived CDR1 and CDR2 are SGHRS and YFSETQ. V lost 2 bases, J lost 7 bases, and 7 bases lay in between. For the CDR3, the DNA is TGCGCCAGCAGCTTAGGGGGAAATGAGCAGTTCTTC. The encoded protein is CASSLGGNEQFF.

The V call is TRBV11-3, the J call TRBJ1-5; D is unclear. The length of the CDR3 is 15 residues. V was pared by 5 bases and J by 2 bases, with 13 bases between. The germline V gene encodes CDR1 SGHNT and CDR2 YENEEA. CDR3 region: CASSAPYICNQPQHF. Written as DNA, the CDR3 is TGTGCCAGCAGCGCCCCCTATATTTGCAATCAGCCCCAGCATTTT. The whole variable domain, filled in from reference TRBV11-3 and TRBJ1-5, reads EAGVVQSPRYKIIEKKQPVAFWCNPISGHNTLYWYLQNLGQGPELLIRYENEEAVDDSQLPKDRFSAERLKGVDSTLKIQPAELGDSAVYLCASSAPYICNQPQHFGDGTRLSIL.

The rearrangement joins TRBV7-8 to TRBJ2-1; 7 bases agree with TRBD1. CDR1 is SGHVS and CDR2 is FQNEAQ in the germline V gene. V dropped 5 bases and J dropped 4; count of bases not matched to a gene: 11. This CDR3 region has 16 residues. CDR3 residues: CASSLGTEGIYNEQFF. Written as DNA, the CDR3 is TGTGCCAGCAGCCTCGGGACAGAAGGAATTTACAATGAGCAGTTCTTC. The complete variable domain, with remaining parts taken from reference TRBV7-8 and TRBJ2-1, reads GAGVSQSPRYKVAKRGQDVALRCDPISGHVSLFWYQQALGQGPEFLTYFQNEAQLDKSGLPSDRFFAERPEGSVSTLKIQRTQQEDSAVYLCASSLGTEGIYNEQFFGPGTRLTVL.

This chain links TRBV12-3 or TRBV12-4 with TRBJ1-1; D gene ambiguous. Trimming removed 7 bases at V and 5 bases at J, with 11 bases between. CDR3 length: 12 residues. CDR3 sequence reads: CASTFGETEAFF. Here the CDR3 DNA reads TGTGCCAGCACCTTTGGGGAGACTGAAGCTTTCTTT.

The chain links TRBV11-2 to TRBJ2-1; 10 bases are shared with TRBD2. Per germline, CDR1 SGHAT and CDR2 FQNNGV. V lost 5 bases, J lost 5 bases, and 9 bases stayed unmatched. This CDR3 has 16 residues. CDR3 sequence: CASSPYPAGGDNEQFF. The CDR3 DNA reads TGTGCCAGCAGCCCCTACCCAGCGGGAGGGGACAATGAGCAGTTCTTC.

This clone was counted a single time. The chain joins TRBV27 to TRBJ2-1; a possible D gene is TRBD2 (6 bases). Germline V lookup: CDR1 MNHEY, CDR2 SMNVEV (reference sequence). The CDR3 length is 15 residues. Trimming pared 4 bases from V and 3 bases from J, leaving 13 bases between. The chain's CDR3 is CASSSGTSRYNEQFF. The CDR3 DNA sequence: TGTGCCAGCAGTTCGGGGACTTCCCGCTACAATGAGCAGTTCTTC.

V is TRBV7-7 and J is TRBJ2-3, with 9 bases fitting TRBD2. CDR1 SSHAT and CDR2 FNYEAQ come from the germline V gene (reference sequence). Trimming cost V 5 bases and J 2 bases; bases outside gene matches: 5. The CDR3 has 15 residues. The CDR3 is CASSRSGGLTDTQYF. The DNA for the CDR3 is TGTGCCAGCAGCAGGAGCGGGGGGCTCACAGATACGCAGTATTTT.

The chain has TRBV10-2 and TRBJ2-3; 12 positions match TRBD2. J lost 5 bases, V lost 2 bases, and 8 bases had no gene match. This CDR3 contains 17 residues. Germline V gene sequence: CDR1 WSHSY, CDR2 SAAADI. The CDR3 sequence is CASSEGGLAGGVDTQYF. CDR3 DNA sequence: TGCGCCAGCAGTGAGGGAGGGCTAGCGGGAGGGGTAGATACGCAGTATTTT.

This chain uses TRBV29-1 with TRBJ1-1; D is ambiguous. The length of the CDR3 is 13 residues. Trimming pared 0 bases from V and 1 base from J, leaving 6 bases between. Germline loops: CDR1 SQVTM, CDR2 ANQGSEA. CDR3 sequence (DNA): TGCAGCGTTGAAGACGGCAAGAACACTGAAGCTTTCTTT. Its translation is CSVEDGKNTEAFF. The complete variable domain, with remaining parts taken from reference TRBV29-1 and TRBJ1-1, reads SAVISQKPSRDICQRGTSLTIQCQVDSQVTMMFWYRQQPGQSLTLIATANQGSEATYESGFVIDKFPISRPNLTFSTLTVSNMSPEDSSIYLCSVEDGKNTEAFFGQGTRLTVV.

The chain carries TRBV27 and TRBJ1-6; no reliable D call. Looked up from germline, CDR1 is MNHEY and CDR2 is SMNVEV (reference sequence). CDR3 length: 11 amino acids. The V end was cut by 1 base, the J end by 13 bases, with 5 bases between. CDR3 nucleotides: TGTGCCAGCAGTTTATTGGTGCCCCTCCACTTT. This translates into CASSLLVPLHF.

The chain couples TRBV4-1 to TRBJ2-1; the match to TRBD2 covers 10 bases. With V trimmed by 3 bases and J by 2 bases, 4 bases remained unmatched. This CDR3 comprises 16 residues. Looked up from germline, CDR1 is MGHRA and CDR2 is YSYEKL. CDR3 sequence (DNA): TGCGCCAGCAGCCACCTAGCGGGAGTACCCTACAATGAGCAGTTCTTC. It codes for CASSHLAGVPYNEQFF.

V usage is TRBV18 and J usage is TRBJ2-3, with D hard to call. CDR1 is KGHSH, CDR2 LQKENI, per germline. V was trimmed by 3 bases and J by 0 bases, leaving 7 bases between them. This CDR3 contains 14 residues. The CDR3 loop is CASSPPRSTDTQYF. As DNA, the CDR3 is TGTGCCAGCTCACCTCCGAGGAGCACAGATACGCAGTATTTT.

This clone was found once. This sequence joins TRBV5-1 and TRBJ1-2; D call uncertain. This CDR3 is built from 13 residues. V lost 2 bases to trimming and J lost 2 bases, with 7 bases between them. Germline lookup yields CDR1 SGHRS and CDR2 YFSETQ. This chain's CDR3 is CASSFGENYGYTF. CDR3 sequence (DNA): TGCGCCAGCAGCTTTGGGGAGAACTATGGCTACACCTTC.

The chain uses TRBV7-9 and TRBJ2-1; D ambiguous. Trimming pared 1 base from V and 10 bases from J, leaving 8 bases between. Germline V gene data show CDR1 as SEHNR and CDR2 as FQNEAQ (reference sequence). CDR3 length: 12 residues. The CDR3 DNA is TGTGCCAGCAGCTTAGAAGCCACGGAGCAGTTCTTC. Amino acids: CASSLEATEQFF.

The rearrangement links TRBV19 to TRBJ2-1; 11 bases match TRBD2. V was clipped by 3 bases and J by 4 bases; unmatched bases: 8. The CDR3 length is 17 residues. Germline V gene lookup returns CDR1 LNHDA and CDR2 SQIVND (reference sequence). In nucleotides, the CDR3 is TGTGCCAGTAGTATGGGACTAGCGGAAGTCTTTTACAATGAGCAGTTCTTC. Translation gives CASSMGLAEVFYNEQFF.

The chain links TRBV6-5 to TRBJ2-3, with D uncertain. Germline values: CDR1 MNHEY, CDR2 SVGAGI. The CDR3 extends over 11 amino acids. The V and J ends lost 7 bases and 5 bases respectively, with 7 bases between them. The CDR3 is CASMGRDTQYF. In DNA form, the CDR3 reads TGTGCCAGCATGGGAAGAGATACGCAGTATTTT.

The J gene is TRBJ2-2, the V gene TRBV7-2, with D possibly matching TRBD2 (6 bases). Germline V gene sequence: CDR1 SGHTA, CDR2 FQGNSA. With 4 bases removed from V and 11 bases from J, the gap between germline ends came to 23 bases. This CDR3 has 16 amino acids. The DNA for the CDR3 is TGTGCCAGCAGCTCAGACGGGGACTTAGCACCGGGTGAGCTGTTTTTT. Its translation is CASSSDGDLAPGELFF.

The chain has TRBV3-1 (or the pseudogene TRBV3-2) and TRBJ2-5; weak D call: TRBD1 (6 bases). This CDR3 region has 16 residues. Per the germline V gene, CDR1 is LGHDT and CDR2 is YNNKEL (reference sequence). V dropped 3 bases and J dropped 2 bases, with 16 bases sitting between them. CDR3 in DNA: TGTGCCAGCAGCCAGCGACAGGAGAGTGGGCAAGAGACCCAGTACTTC. As protein: CASSQRQESGQETQYF.

In its sample, this clone was seen a few times. The chain carries TRBV27 and TRBJ2-7; tentative D call: TRBD1 (5 bases). The germline V and J ends were trimmed by 2 bases and 0 bases, with 11 bases remaining between them. This CDR3 comprises 15 residues. Germline values: CDR1 MNHEY, CDR2 SMNVEV (reference sequence). The CDR3 coding sequence is TGTGCCAGCAGTTTAAGGGGCGATAGCTCCTACGAGCAGTACTTC. This encodes CASSLRGDSSYEQYF.

This chain uses TRBV5-1 with TRBJ1-4; D not certain. The CDR3 covers 18 residues. With 2 bases removed from V and 5 bases from J, the gap between germline ends came to 22 bases. Looked up from germline, CDR1 is SGHRS and CDR2 is YFSETQ. CDR3 region: CASSFRDSTLVTNEKLFF. In DNA form, the CDR3 reads TGCGCCAGCAGCTTCCGGGATTCGACGTTGGTCACGAATGAAAAACTGTTTTTT.

In this sample, this clone turned up once. The chain couples TRBV27 to TRBJ2-4; no firm D call. Germline V CDR1 and CDR2: MNHEY, SMNVEV (reference sequence). V lost 3 bases and J 0 bases, leaving 12 bases between the germline ends. This CDR3 has 16 residues. CDR3 amino acids: CASSLTFNIAKNIQYF. CDR3 coding DNA: TGTGCCAGCAGTTTGACGTTTAATATAGCCAAAAACATTCAGTACTTC.

This chain links TRBV28 with TRBJ1-2, with D perhaps matching TRBD1 (6 bases). This CDR3 spans 12 amino acids. Trimming stripped 8 bases from V and 5 bases from J, with 12 bases between. Germline lookup yields CDR1 MDHEN and CDR2 SYDVKM. The CDR3 DNA reads as TGTGCCAGCTTAGGGGGGCCGTATGGCTACACCTTC. It specifies CASLGGPYGYTF.

The chain recombines TRBV7-9 with TRBJ1-5, with 7 nucleotides matching TRBD1. V dropped 4 bases and J dropped 11; count of bases not matched to a gene: 8. Germline-derived CDR1 and CDR2 are SEHNR and FQNEAQ (reference sequence). The CDR3 contains 13 residues. Here the CDR3 DNA reads TGTGCCAGCAGCTCAGGGGGAAGTTTCGCCCAGCATTTT. Encoded protein: CASSSGGSFAQHF.

In its sample, this clone was seen a few times. The V and J genes are TRBV9 and TRBJ1-2, with 9 bases that match TRBD1. This CDR3 is 16 amino acids long. The germline CDR1 and CDR2 sequences are SGDLS and YYNGEE. The ends lost 0 bases at V and 3 bases at J; junction bases unmatched: 6. CDR3 coding DNA: TGTGCCAGCAGCGTAGCCGACAGGGGGACTGACTATGGCTACACCTTC. Translation: CASSVADRGTDYGYTF.